This TCR beta chain was observed in a study of neurological immune-mediated disorders. Via MiXCR, TCRdb re-called the 5' RACE reads, giving one row per CDR3 protein. Of around 61,000 distinct CDR3 sequences listed, approximately 5.1% are singletons. In this sample, this clonotype turned up many times. Its target is not known. Study-wide points: No CDR3 amino acid sequences were shared by expanded clones across subjects, suggesting private repertoires in all groups.

The sequenced material came from PBMCs. The sequence was collected from a human donor with multiple sclerosis. The donor label of this sample is uncertain.

CDR3 protein: CASSVLPSSYNEQFF. CDR3 DNA: TGTGCCAGCAGCGTACTGCCCAGCTCCTACAATGAGCAGTTCTTC. This chain links TRBV9 with TRBJ2-1; D unresolved. V lost 1 base to trimming and J lost 0 bases, with 8 bases between them. The CDR3 runs 15 residues. Per germline, CDR1 SGDLS and CDR2 YYNGEE.